Described below is a single T cell receptor beta chain sequence and its context. The antigen it recognizes is unknown. No base quality values were provided; no much bigger clone lies one nucleotide off. The sample comes from a study of memory CD4+ T cells and cytomegalovirus serostatus (dated by TCRdb to between 2018 and 2021). A note on the overall study: The cohort comprised about 33 healthy Belgian adults, 9 CMV seropositive and some 24 CMV seronegative. To replicate a published TCR-based CMV serostatus classifier, the researchers sequenced the CD4+ memory TCRbeta repertoires of a Belgian cohort whose cytomegalovirus serostatus was known.

A FACSAria II was used to sort memory CD4+ T cells, defined as single viable CD3+CD4+CD8-CD45RO+ cells. CMV serostatus was determined using a Roche Elecsys assay that detects serum IgG against CMV pp150, pp28, p38 and p52. Following thawing, total CD4+ T cells were enriched through positive selection using CD4 magnetic microbeads. The samples came from a separate study whose specific focus was interrogating the CD4+ T cell memory repertoire. Peripheral blood mononuclear cells were isolated and cryopreserved according to standard operating procedures, and serum was kept at -80 degrees C. CD3-PerCP (BW264/56), CD4-APC (RPA-T4), CD45RO-PE (UCHT1) and CD8-Pacific Orange (3B5) antibodies were used for staining, and non-viable cells were excluded with Sytox blue. The Quick-DNA Microprep Kit was used to extract genomic DNA from the sorted cells. Amplification of TCRbeta DNA was done with the immunoSEQ hsTCRbeta kit, following the protocol from the manufacturer. TCRbeta libraries were sequenced on an Illumina MiSeq instrument. Processing in the source paper ran as follows. After out-of-frame sequences were removed, 2.4 million or so distinct TCRbeta sequences remained, averaging approximately 72,000 per individual. Two values were used to score each individual: the count of around 150 previously reported CMV-associated TCRbeta sequences and the total count of productive distinct TCRbeta sequences. A beta-binomial model was reimplemented in Python, and scikit-learn random forests with default parameters were trained on US cohort data. Classifier performance on the Belgian cohort was summarized as median AUC with percentile confidence intervals calculated over 10,000 bootstrap iterations. The table comes from immuneACCESS by way of TCRdb, which keeps in-frame sequences with V and J called. Part of the clones is missing from these tables; in studies checked, under half for an unresolved V gene and the rest for unknown reasons. V and J calls and clone size follow that table, whereas D and trimming were derived from the DNA. The table for this sample lists under 55,000 clones; about 80% of them were counted only once. The ten most abundant clones make up more than 1.5% of the sample.

What the work shows at the level of the full study, not this receptor alone: For predicting CMV serostatus, the median bootstrapped AUC was approximately 0.95 using the original framework and approximately 0.91 using a US-trained random forest. Only CD4+CD45RO+ memory cells were sequenced, in contrast to the original study, which included naive and memory CD4+ and CD8+ populations. Of 164 previously reported CMV-associated TCRbeta sequences, around 70 appeared in the CD4+ memory repertoires, each in one to five individuals. The results were read as suggesting that the CMV-associated TCR signature is, for the most part, present in the CD4+ memory repertoire. A median bootstrapped AUC of around 0.95 with a 95% CI of 0.76-1.00 was achieved on the Belgian cohort by the original-framework classifier.

According to the germline V gene, CDR1 reads MDHEN and CDR2 reads SYDVKM. V lost 3 bases and J lost 1 base; the stretch between them is 6 bases long. The CDR3 runs 13 residues from the cysteine to the phenylalanine. Of all the DNA, just the CDR3 is kept, 39 bases in frame from base 1. The V and J genes are TRBV28 and TRBJ1-2; the D gene remains uncertain. The receptor was isolated from an adult in good health and CMV-seronegative. Sequenced input: memory CD4+ T cells from blood. The CDR3 amino acid sequence is: CASSLPSNYGYTF. The bases read TGTGCCAGCAGTTTGCCCAGTAACTATGGCTACACCTTC.